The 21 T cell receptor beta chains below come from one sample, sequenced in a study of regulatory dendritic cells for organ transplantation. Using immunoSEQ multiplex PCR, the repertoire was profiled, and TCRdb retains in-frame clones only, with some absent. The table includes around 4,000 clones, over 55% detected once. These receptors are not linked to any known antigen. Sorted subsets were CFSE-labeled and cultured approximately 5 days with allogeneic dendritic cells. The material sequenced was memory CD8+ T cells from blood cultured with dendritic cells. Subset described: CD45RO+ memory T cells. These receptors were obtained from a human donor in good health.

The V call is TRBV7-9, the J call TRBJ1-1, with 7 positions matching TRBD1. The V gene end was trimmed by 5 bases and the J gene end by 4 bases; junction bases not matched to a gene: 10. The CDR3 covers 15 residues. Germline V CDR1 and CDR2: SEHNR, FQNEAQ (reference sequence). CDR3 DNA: TGTGCCAGCAGCCCCCGGGACAGCGGAGGCACTGAAGCTTTCTTT. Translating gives CASSPRDSGGTEAFF.

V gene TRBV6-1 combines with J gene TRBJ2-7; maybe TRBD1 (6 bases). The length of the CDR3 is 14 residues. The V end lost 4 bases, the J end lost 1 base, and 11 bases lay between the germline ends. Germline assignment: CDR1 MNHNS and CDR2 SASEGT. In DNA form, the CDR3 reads TGTGCCAGCAGTGGGCTGGGGGCTTCCTACGAGCAGTACTTC. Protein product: CASSGLGASYEQYF.

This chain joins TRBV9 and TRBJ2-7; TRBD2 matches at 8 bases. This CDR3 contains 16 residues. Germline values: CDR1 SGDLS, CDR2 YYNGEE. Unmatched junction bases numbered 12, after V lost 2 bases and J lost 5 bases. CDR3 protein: CASSVEGAGARNEQYF. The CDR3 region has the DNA TGTGCCAGCAGCGTCGAGGGAGCGGGGGCGAGGAACGAGCAGTACTTC.

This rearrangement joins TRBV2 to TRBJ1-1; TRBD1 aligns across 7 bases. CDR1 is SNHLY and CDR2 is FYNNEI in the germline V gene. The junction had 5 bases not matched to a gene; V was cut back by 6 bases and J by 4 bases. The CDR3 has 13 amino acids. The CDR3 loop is CASRQGWATEAFF. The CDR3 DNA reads TGTGCCAGCAGACAGGGGTGGGCCACTGAAGCTTTCTTT. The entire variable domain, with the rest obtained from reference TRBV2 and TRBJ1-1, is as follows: EPEVTQTPSHQVTQMGQEVILRCVPISNHLYFYWYRQILGQKVEFLVSFYNNEISEKSEIFDDQFSVERPDGSNFTLKIRSTKLEDSAMYFCASRQGWATEAFFGQGTRLTVV.

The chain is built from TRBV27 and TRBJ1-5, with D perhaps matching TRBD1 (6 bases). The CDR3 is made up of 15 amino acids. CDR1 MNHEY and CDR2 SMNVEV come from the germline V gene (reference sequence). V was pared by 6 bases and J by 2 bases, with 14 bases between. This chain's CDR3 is CASSRQGIGNQPQHF. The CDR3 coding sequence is TGTGCCAGCAGCCGGCAGGGGATAGGCAATCAGCCCCAGCATTTT.

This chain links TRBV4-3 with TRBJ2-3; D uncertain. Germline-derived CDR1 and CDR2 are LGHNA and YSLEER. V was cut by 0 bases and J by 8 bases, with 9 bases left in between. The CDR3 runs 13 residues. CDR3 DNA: TGCGCCAGCAGCCAAGATATTCCTGCTACGCAGTATTTT. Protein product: CASSQDIPATQYF.

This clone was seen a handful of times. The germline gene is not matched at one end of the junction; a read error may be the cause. CDR3 sequence: CASSQAESSSGANVLTF. CDR3 in DNA: TGCGCCAGCAGCCAAGCAGAGAGCAGCTCTGGGGCCAACGTCCTGACTTTC. The chain recombines TRBV5-4 with TRBJ2-6, with D unresolved. The CDR3 is 17 amino acids. CDR1 and CDR2 from the germline V gene are SGHNT and YYREEE (reference sequence).

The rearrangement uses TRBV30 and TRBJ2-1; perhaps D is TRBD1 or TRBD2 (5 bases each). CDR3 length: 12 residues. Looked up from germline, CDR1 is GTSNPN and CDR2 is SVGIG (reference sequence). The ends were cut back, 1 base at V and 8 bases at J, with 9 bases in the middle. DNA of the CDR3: TGTGCCTGGAGTGCCCGGGGCTATGAGCAGTTCTTC. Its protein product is CAWSARGYEQFF.

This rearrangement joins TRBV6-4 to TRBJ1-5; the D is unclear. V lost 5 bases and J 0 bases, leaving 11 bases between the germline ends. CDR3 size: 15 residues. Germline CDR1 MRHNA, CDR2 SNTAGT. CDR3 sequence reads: CASSSGVDSNQPQHF. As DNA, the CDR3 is TGTGCCAGCAGTAGCGGGGTTGATAGCAATCAGCCCCAGCATTTT.

The CDR3 loop reads CASNWRGAETGELFF. The CDR3 nucleotides read TGCGCCAGCAATTGGCGGGGGGCCGAAACCGGGGAGCTGTTTTTT. The chain is built from TRBV10-2 and TRBJ2-2; 8 nucleotides agree with TRBD2. V lost 7 bases and J lost 5; bases outside the gene matches: 9. Per the germline V gene, CDR1 is WSHSY and CDR2 is SAAADI. The CDR3 runs to 15 residues.

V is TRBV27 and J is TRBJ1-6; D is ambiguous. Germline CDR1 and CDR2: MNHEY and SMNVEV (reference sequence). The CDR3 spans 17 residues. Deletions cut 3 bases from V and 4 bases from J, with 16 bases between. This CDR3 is CASSFYRGRNYNSPLHF. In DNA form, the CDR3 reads TGTGCCAGCAGTTTCTACCGCGGACGGAATTATAATTCACCCCTCCACTTT.

CDR3: CASRPPQGYGYTF. CDR3 sequence (DNA): TGTGCCAGCAGGCCGCCCCAGGGCTATGGCTACACCTTC. The V call is TRBV9, the J call TRBJ1-2; D possibly corresponds to TRBD1 (5 bases). V lost 5 bases and J 4 bases, leaving 12 bases between the germline ends. Germline CDR1 is SGDLS and CDR2 is YYNGEE. The CDR3 length is 13 residues.

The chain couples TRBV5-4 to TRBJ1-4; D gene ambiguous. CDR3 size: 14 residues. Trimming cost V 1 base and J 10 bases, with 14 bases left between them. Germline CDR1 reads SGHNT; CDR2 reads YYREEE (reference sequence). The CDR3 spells CASSLMGNRLKLFF. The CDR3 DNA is TGTGCCAGCAGCTTGATGGGGAACCGTCTAAAACTGTTTTTT.

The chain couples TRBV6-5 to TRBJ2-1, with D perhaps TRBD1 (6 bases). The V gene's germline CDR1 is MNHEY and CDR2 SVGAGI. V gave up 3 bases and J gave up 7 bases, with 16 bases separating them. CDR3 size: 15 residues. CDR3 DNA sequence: TGTGCCAGCAGTTATTCAGGGGAGAATGGGAATGAGCAGTTCTTC. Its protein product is CASSYSGENGNEQFF.

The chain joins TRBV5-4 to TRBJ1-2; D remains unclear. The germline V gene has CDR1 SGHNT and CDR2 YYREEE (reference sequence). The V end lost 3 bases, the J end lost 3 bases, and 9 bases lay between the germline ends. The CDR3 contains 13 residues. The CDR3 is CASSYNSDYGYTF. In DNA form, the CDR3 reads TGTGCCAGCAGCTACAACAGTGACTATGGCTACACCTTC.

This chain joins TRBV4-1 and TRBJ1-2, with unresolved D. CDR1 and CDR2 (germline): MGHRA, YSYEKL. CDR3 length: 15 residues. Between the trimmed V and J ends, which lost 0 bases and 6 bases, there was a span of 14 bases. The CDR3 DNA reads TGCGCCAGCAGCCAAGAAGATAGGCCAGGCCATGGCTACACCTTC. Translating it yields CASSQEDRPGHGYTF.

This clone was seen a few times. For the CDR3, the DNA is TGTGCCAGCAGTTTGGCTGGGGGACGTCTAGCACCCCTCCACTTT. Translation: CASSLAGGRLAPLHF. The rearrangement uses TRBV27 and TRBJ1-6; perhaps TRBD1 as D (5 bases). The germline CDR1 and CDR2 sequences are MNHEY and SMNVEV (reference sequence). V was trimmed by 3 bases and J by 11 bases, leaving 17 bases between them. The CDR3 is 15 amino acids.

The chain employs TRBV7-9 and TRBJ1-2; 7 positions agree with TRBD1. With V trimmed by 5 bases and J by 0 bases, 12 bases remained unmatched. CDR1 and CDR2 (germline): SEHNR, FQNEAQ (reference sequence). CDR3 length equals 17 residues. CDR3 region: CASSTGTAPFTNYGYTF. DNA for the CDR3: TGTGCCAGCAGCACGGGGACAGCCCCCTTCACTAACTATGGCTACACCTTC.

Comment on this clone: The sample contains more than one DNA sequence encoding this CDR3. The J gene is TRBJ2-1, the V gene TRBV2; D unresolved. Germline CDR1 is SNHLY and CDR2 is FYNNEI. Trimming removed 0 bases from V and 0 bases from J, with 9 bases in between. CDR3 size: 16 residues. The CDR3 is CASSEAEPSSYNEQFF. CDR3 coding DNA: TGTGCCAGCAGTGAAGCGGAGCCCAGCTCCTACAATGAGCAGTTCTTC.

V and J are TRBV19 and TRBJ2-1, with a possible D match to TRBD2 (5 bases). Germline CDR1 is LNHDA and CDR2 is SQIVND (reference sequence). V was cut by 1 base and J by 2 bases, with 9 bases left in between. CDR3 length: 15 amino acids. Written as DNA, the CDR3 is TGTGCCAGTAGTATAGGAGGGATCCCCTACAATGAGCAGTTCTTC. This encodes CASSIGGIPYNEQFF.

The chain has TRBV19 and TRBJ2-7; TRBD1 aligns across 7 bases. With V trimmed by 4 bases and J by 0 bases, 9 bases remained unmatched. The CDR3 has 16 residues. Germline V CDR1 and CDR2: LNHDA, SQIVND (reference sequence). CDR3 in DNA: TGTGCCAGTAGTACCGAACAGGGGTGGAACTCCTACGAGCAGTACTTC. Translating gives CASSTEQGWNSYEQYF.